Below are 14 T cell receptor beta chains sequenced from a single sample in a study of T cell clusters in autoimmune cytopenias. TRB rearrangements were amplified by touch-down multiplex PCR with mixed TRB-A/B primers. TCRdb reprocessed the multiplex PCR reads, with one entry per CDR3 protein and no DNA. This sample contains fewer than 15,000 distinct CDR3 sequences. Each sample's input was 250 to 300 ng genomic DNA, 38,000 or so genome equivalents. Material for sequencing was peripheral blood. The receptors were sampled from a human donor with an autoimmune cytopenia or autoimmune hepatitis (not recorded which).

This chain joins TRBV27 and TRBJ1-1; TCRdb outputs TRBD1, but without DNA this stays unchecked. The CDR3 has 13 amino acids. Germline values: CDR1 MNHEY, CDR2 SMNVEV (reference sequence). Here the CDR3 reads CASKETGGTEAFF.

The chain uses TRBV6-1 and TRBJ1-3; the TRBD1 assignment by TCRdb is unverifiable without DNA. Per the germline V gene, CDR1 is MNHNS and CDR2 is SASEGT. The CDR3 is made up of 16 amino acids. This chain's CDR3 is CASCRGGEISGNTIYF.

The chain couples TRBV6-6 to TRBJ2-2; the D gene TCRdb calls, TRBD2, cannot be checked with no DNA. CDR1 and CDR2 (germline): MNHNY, SVGAGI (reference sequence). The CDR3 is made up of 20 amino acids. CDR3 protein: CASSPVQGRTSGELTGELFF.

V usage is TRBV24-1 and J usage is TRBJ2-3. This CDR3 comprises 12 residues. Germline assignment: CDR1 KGHDR and CDR2 SFDVKD. The CDR3 reads CATSDQTDTQYF.

The chain carries TRBV12-3 or TRBV12-4 and TRBJ2-3; TCRdb gives TRBD2 as the D gene, but with no DNA this cannot be confirmed. This CDR3 spans 14 amino acids. This CDR3 is CASGPLKGLDTQYF.

This chain connects TRBV6-6 to TRBJ2-7. This CDR3 is 14 amino acids long. Germline CDR1 and CDR2: MNHNY and SVGAGI (reference sequence). CDR3 residues: CASSYGGATYEQYF.

By frequency, this clonotype is medium-sized (0.01 to 0.1%). The chain is built from TRBV29-1 and TRBJ2-1; TCRdb's assignment of TRBD1 cannot be checked, as there is no DNA. The CDR3 length is 12 residues. Germline-derived CDR1 and CDR2 are SQVTM and ANQGSEA. The CDR3 protein is CSVHSPGREQFF.

Its frequency marks this clonotype as medium-sized. The chain combines TRBV6-1 with TRBJ1-2; no DNA is available, so the TRBD1 call from TCRdb remains unchecked. This CDR3 contains 12 residues. Germline CDR1 and CDR2: MNHNS and SASEGT. CDR3 loop: CASISGYDGYTF.

CDR3 loop: CASSVGRYNTEAFF. The genes are TRBV11-2 and TRBJ1-1. The germline V gene has CDR1 SGHAT and CDR2 FQNNGV. This CDR3 has 14 amino acids.

This chain links TRBV5-1 with TRBJ2-3. Germline V lookup: CDR1 SGHRS, CDR2 YFSETQ. This CDR3 comprises 13 residues. This CDR3 is CASSLTSTDTQYF.

The chain combines TRBV27 with TRBJ2-2. The length of the CDR3 is 13 residues. The germline V gene has CDR1 MNHEY and CDR2 SMNVEV (reference sequence). The CDR3 protein is CASSDRSTGELFF.

This chain uses TRBV6-5 with TRBJ1-1. This CDR3 comprises 12 residues. Germline CDR1 reads MNHEY; CDR2 reads SVGAGI. The CDR3 is CASSRVNTEAFF.

The rearrangement joins TRBV30 to TRBJ1-4. The germline gives CDR1 GTSNPN, CDR2 SVGIG (reference sequence). The CDR3 sequence is 13 residues long. This CDR3 is CAWKGDSDEKLFF.

This sequence joins TRBV12-3 or TRBV12-4 and TRBJ2-5; as DNA is missing, the TRBD2 call by TCRdb cannot be tested. The CDR3 extends over 13 amino acids. CDR3 amino acids: CASSPTSLETQYF.